This T cell receptor (beta chain) came from a study of blood T cell repertoires in COVID-19. This CDR3 is 17 amino acids long. V lost 7 bases and J 0 bases, leaving 20 bases between the germline ends. The V gene's germline CDR1 is SGHRS and CDR2 YFSETQ. Profiling relied on immunoSEQ multiplex PCR, and the TCRdb table lists in-frame clones only, not all of them. Of roughly 290,000 clones in the sample, more than 85% were seen once. The V and J genes are TRBV5-1 and TRBJ2-1; TRBD2 might be the D (5 bases). The receptor comes from a man aged 25-40 years with acute or convalescent COVID-19. Source material: peripheral blood. The chain's CDR3 is CASLPVAGVSSYNEQFF. The CDR3 DNA follows: TGCGCCAGCCTACCTGTTGCCGGGGTTAGCTCCTACAATGAGCAGTTCTTC.